A single sample is the source of the 29 T cell receptor beta chains below, sequenced in a study of blood T cells in healthy people across ages. For the second PCR, which ran for about 6 to 12 cycles, a sample-barcoded 5' primer and a J-beta primer mix were used. TCRdb recomputed calls from the 5' RACE reads with MiXCR, one row per CDR3 protein. The data contain over 700,000 distinct CDR3 sequences, roughly 25% of them singletons. The same sample was also studied in work on T cells of mothers and their children.

Specimen: blood. The receptors come from a boy younger than 18 in good health.

The J gene is TRBJ2-2, the V gene TRBV10-3; 8 nucleotides align to TRBD2. V was pared by 4 bases and J by 1 base, with 14 bases of the junction left unmatched. The CDR3 spans 19 residues. The V gene's germline CDR1 is ENHRY and CDR2 SYGVKD. Written as DNA, the CDR3 is TGTGCCATCAGTGGGGGTCCGGGGAGCGGGAGAGAGAACACCGGGGAGCTGTTTTTT. Translating it yields CAISGGPGSGRENTGELFF.

J is TRBJ2-5 and V is TRBV29-1; D is uncertain. Germline V gene data show CDR1 as SQVTM and CDR2 as ANQGSEA. V dropped 4 bases and J dropped 11 bases, with 14 bases sitting between them. CDR3 length: 11 amino acids. DNA for the CDR3: TGCAGCGTTGCGGGCGCCGGAGAGCAGTACTTC. This translates into CSVAGAGEQYF.

There are a few counts of this clonotype. V and J are TRBV7-9 and TRBJ1-2; 7 bases are a match to TRBD1. The CDR3 has 14 residues. CDR1 is SEHNR and CDR2 is FQNEAQ in the germline V gene (reference sequence). Trimming removed 6 bases from V and 6 bases from J; junction bases left unmatched: 10. The CDR3 bases are TGTGCCAGCAGAACGGACAGGCGGGGCGATGGCTACACCTTC. Its protein is CASRTDRRGDGYTF.

CDR3 in DNA: TGTGCCAGCAGCCTTTCAGGGGTCCTCAACTATGGCTACACCTTC. Its protein product is CASSLSGVLNYGYTF. The rearrangement uses TRBV12-3 or TRBV12-4 and TRBJ1-2, with D perhaps matching TRBD1 (6 bases). The CDR3 consists of 15 residues. V was pared by 6 bases and J by 2 bases, with 16 bases between.

The V call is TRBV20-1, the J call TRBJ2-7, with 8 nucleotides matching TRBD1. The germline V gene encodes CDR1 DFQATT and CDR2 SNEGSKA (reference sequence). V was clipped by 6 bases and J by 2 bases; unmatched bases: 12. The CDR3 covers 15 residues. Written as DNA, the CDR3 is TGCAGTGCAACTATCCGGACAGGGCGGACCTACGAGCAGTACTTC. It codes for CSATIRTGRTYEQYF.

This rearrangement joins TRBV12-3 or TRBV12-4 to TRBJ2-5; TRBD2 aligns across 8 bases. The end of the DNA is better explained by TRBJ2-7, so the J call may be wrong. The CDR3 runs 16 residues. CDR3 residues: CASSPLTGTRPYEQYF. CDR3 DNA sequence: TGTGCCAGCAGTCCTCTCACCGGGACTAGGCCCTACGAGCAGTACTTC.

A few counts support this clonotype. The genes are TRBV6-6 and TRBJ1-2; 8 positions agree with TRBD1. Germline V gives CDR1 MNHNY, CDR2 SVGAGI (reference sequence). The CDR3 has 15 residues. V shed 4 bases and J 4 bases; nucleotides not matched to a gene: 8. The CDR3 DNA follows: TGTGCCAGCAGTTCTTATACAGGGGGATCCTATGGCTACACCTTC. This sequence encodes CASSSYTGGSYGYTF.

This clonotype was seen many times. This chain's CDR3 is CASSPLLLAGGLNEQFF. In nucleotides, the CDR3 is TGTGCCAGCAGCCCCCTACTACTAGCGGGGGGCCTCAATGAGCAGTTCTTC. This chain links TRBV11-2 with TRBJ2-1; 12 bases match TRBD2. The CDR3 runs to 17 residues. Looked up from germline, CDR1 is SGHAT and CDR2 is FQNNGV. The V segment lost 5 bases and the J segment 6 bases; nucleotides outside the gene matches: 11.

The rearrangement uses TRBV29-1 and TRBJ2-7; TRBD2 agrees at 8 bases. V shed 6 bases and J 3 bases; nucleotides not matched to a gene: 10. This CDR3 spans 14 amino acids. The germline V gene has CDR1 SQVTM and CDR2 ANQGSEA. The DNA for the CDR3 is TGCAGCGTCAGGAGCGCGGGGGGCGTCTACGAGCAGTACTTC. This gives the protein CSVRSAGGVYEQYF.

The genes are TRBV9 and TRBJ2-7; TRBD2 aligns across 7 bases. The CDR3 is 16 amino acids. Looked up from germline, CDR1 is SGDLS and CDR2 is YYNGEE. J was trimmed by 5 bases and V by 3 bases; bases with no gene match: 14. The CDR3 coding sequence is TGTGCCAGCAGCGCCGCTAGCGGATCGGTCTGGGACGAGCAGTACTTC. Translation gives CASSAASGSVWDEQYF.

V is TRBV6-4 and J is TRBJ2-3, with 7 bases aligning to TRBD2. Looked up from germline, CDR1 is MRHNA and CDR2 is SNTAGT. Trimming cost V 8 bases and J 3 bases; bases outside gene matches: 11. CDR3 length: 15 amino acids. CDR3 residues: CASPPRAGETDTQYF. The CDR3, as DNA: TGTGCCAGCCCCCCCAGGGCGGGGGAAACAGATACGCAGTATTTT.

This clonotype was counted a few times. The chain is built from TRBV9 and TRBJ2-7, with D perhaps TRBD1 (6 bases). The CDR3 consists of 16 residues. Trimming took 0 bases from V and 7 from J, leaving 20 bases between them. Germline assignment: CDR1 SGDLS and CDR2 YYNGEE. The CDR3: CASSVGSSGVSGEQYF. CDR3 in DNA: TGTGCCAGCAGCGTAGGATCGTCAGGGGTTTCAGGGGAGCAGTACTTC.

The rearrangement joins TRBV5-1 to TRBJ2-4; no clear D gene. Germline V lookup: CDR1 SGHRS, CDR2 YFSETQ. Trimming cost V 0 bases and J 0 bases, with 10 bases left between them. The CDR3 is made up of 16 amino acids. The CDR3 coding sequence is TGCGCCAGCAGCTTGGTGTTCGAAATAGCCAAAAACATTCAGTACTTC. This codes for CASSLVFEIAKNIQYF.

The chain joins TRBV4-2 to TRBJ2-2; D is ambiguous. The CDR3 consists of 13 residues. V was trimmed by 4 bases and J by 8 bases, leaving 11 bases between them. Germline-derived CDR1 and CDR2 are LGHNA and YNFKEQ. CDR3 residues: CASSPSVGGELFF. The CDR3 DNA sequence: TGTGCCAGCAGCCCCAGTGTAGGGGGGGAGCTGTTTTTT.

CDR3 nucleotide sequence: TGTGCCAGCAGCTTACTAGGAGGGGGGGCCCCAGATACGCAGTATTTT. It translates to CASSLLGGGAPDTQYF. The chain uses TRBV7-3 and TRBJ2-3, with D maybe TRBD2 (7 bases). This CDR3 is built from 16 residues. Per germline, CDR1 SGHTA and CDR2 FQGTGA. Trimming removed 2 bases from V and 4 bases from J, with 16 bases in between.

This clonotype turned up a few times. The rearrangement joins TRBV2 to TRBJ2-2; 7 positions match TRBD2. Germline CDR1 is SNHLY and CDR2 is FYNNEI. The CDR3 is 13 residues long. After removal of 6 bases from V and 6 bases from J, the junction contained 4 bases not matched to a gene. CDR3 sequence: CASSREGAGELFF. CDR3 bases: TGTGCCAGCAGCAGGGAGGGAGCCGGGGAGCTGTTTTTT.

The J gene is TRBJ2-5, the V gene TRBV18; TRBD2 aligns across 13 bases. The end of the DNA fits TRBJ2-7 better, so the J call may be wrong. CDR3 length equals 18 residues. Germline V gene sequence: CDR1 KGHSH, CDR2 LQKENI. As DNA, the CDR3 is TGTGCCAGCTCACCCTACCCGACTAGCGGGGGGCGCTTAAACGAGCAGTACTTC. This translates into CASSPYPTSGGRLNEQYF.

The V gene is TRBV20-1, the J gene TRBJ2-3; the D gene is possibly TRBD2 (6 bases). Germline V gives CDR1 DFQATT, CDR2 SNEGSKA (reference sequence). The CDR3 extends over 17 amino acids. Deletions cut 0 bases from V and 2 bases from J, with 18 bases between. CDR3: CSARDRETARATDTQYF. The CDR3 nucleotides read TGCAGTGCTAGAGATCGGGAGACCGCCAGAGCCACAGATACGCAGTATTTT.

A remark on this clonotype: Relative to the germline gene, one junction end is altered; a read error may explain this. The chain combines TRBV28 with TRBJ1-2; no clear D gene. The germline V gene has CDR1 MDHEN and CDR2 SYDVKM. The CDR3 loop spans 18 amino acids. The CDR3 sequence is CASSLFRAGRRSNHGYTF. CDR3 bases: TGTGCCAGCAGTTTATTTAGGGCCGGCAGGAGATCTAACCATGGCTACACCTTC.

In its sample, this clonotype was seen a few times. The rearrangement joins TRBV10-2 to TRBJ2-5; a weak D match, TRBD2 (5 bases). Germline CDR1 and CDR2: WSHSY and SAAADI. The CDR3 runs 16 residues. V lost 2 bases to trimming and J lost 2 bases, with 15 bases between them. CDR3: CASSEPEVALQETQYF. DNA of the CDR3: TGCGCCAGCAGTGAGCCGGAGGTTGCCCTTCAAGAGACCCAGTACTTC.

This clonotype was picked up many times. The chain links TRBV7-2 to TRBJ2-5; TRBD2 aligns across 9 bases. The CDR3 covers 14 residues. Looked up from germline, CDR1 is SGHTA and CDR2 is FQGNSA. Trimming at V came to 6 bases and at J to 4 bases, leaving 6 bases not matched to a gene. The CDR3 loop reads CASSSFSGRETQYF. For the CDR3, the DNA is TGTGCCAGCAGTTCCTTTAGCGGGAGAGAGACCCAGTACTTC. The variable domain in full, with the rest retrieved from reference TRBV7-2 and TRBJ2-5, is GAGVSQSPSNKVTEKGKDVELRCDPISGHTALYWYRQSLGQGLEFLIYFQGNSAPDKSGLPSDRFSAERTGGSVSTLTIQRTQQEDSAVYLCASSSFSGRETQYFGPGTRLLVL.

This chain links TRBV7-9 with TRBJ2-4, with 8 nucleotides matching TRBD1. Germline assignment: CDR1 SEHNR and CDR2 FQNEAQ (reference sequence). The ends lost 5 bases at V and 2 bases at J; junction bases unmatched: 14. This CDR3 region has 18 residues. The CDR3: CASSPTLRQGFTKNIQYF. The CDR3 coding sequence is TGTGCCAGCAGCCCCACCCTGAGACAGGGGTTTACCAAAAACATTCAGTACTTC.

The rearrangement links TRBV28 to TRBJ2-5; no definite D call. CDR1 and CDR2 (germline): MDHEN, SYDVKM. The CDR3 covers 15 residues. V was cut by 4 bases and J by 4 bases, with 16 bases left in between. The CDR3 loop is CASSSSSLGGETQYF. Written as DNA, the CDR3 is TGTGCCAGCAGTTCCTCGTCGCTAGGTGGAGAGACCCAGTACTTC.

The chain carries TRBV28 and TRBJ2-7, with D tentatively TRBD2 (5 bases). Trimming took 5 bases from V and 1 from J, leaving 15 bases between them. This CDR3 region has 15 residues. Germline assignment: CDR1 MDHEN and CDR2 SYDVKM. The DNA for the CDR3 is TGTGCCAGCAGTCCTAGCCCTATACAATCCTACGAGCAGTACTTC. This gives the protein CASSPSPIQSYEQYF.

The CDR3 loop is CSVDSGVTGELFF. The DNA for the CDR3 is TGCAGCGTTGACAGCGGAGTAACCGGGGAGCTGTTTTTT. The chain is built from TRBV29-1 and TRBJ2-2, with D possibly matching TRBD2 (5 bases). This CDR3 has 13 residues. V was clipped by 3 bases and J by 5 bases, with 10 bases between them. In germline, CDR1 is SQVTM, CDR2 ANQGSEA.

The V and J genes are TRBV4-1 and TRBJ2-5; 10 nucleotides line up with TRBD2. This CDR3 region has 18 residues. V was clipped by 4 bases and J by 2 bases; unmatched bases: 13. Germline-derived CDR1 and CDR2 are MGHRA and YSYEKL. DNA for the CDR3: TGCGCCAGCAGCCTTCTATCCCCCGGACTAGCGGATCAAGAGACCCAGTACTTC. Translated: CASSLLSPGLADQETQYF.

V is TRBV7-8 and J is TRBJ2-3; 9 bases fit TRBD1. V lost 2 bases, J lost 3 bases, and 3 bases stayed unmatched. Germline CDR1 SGHVS, CDR2 FQNEAQ. The CDR3 is made up of 15 amino acids. The CDR3 spells CASSLNRGPTDTQYF. The CDR3 DNA is TGTGCCAGCAGCTTAAACAGGGGGCCGACAGATACGCAGTATTTT.

In this sample, this clonotype turned up a few times. This rearrangement joins TRBV12-3 or TRBV12-4 to TRBJ2-4; D is undetermined. V lost 3 bases, J lost 8 bases, and 17 bases lay in between. The CDR3 spans 15 residues. This CDR3 reads CASSFSPGLSDIQYF. CDR3 DNA sequence: TGTGCCAGCAGTTTCTCTCCGGGTCTGAGTGACATTCAGTACTTC.

This clonotype was counted only a few times. The rearrangement uses TRBV11-2 and TRBJ2-5; D is perhaps TRBD2 (5 bases). This CDR3 region has 13 residues. Germline V lookup: CDR1 SGHAT, CDR2 FQNNGV. Trimming took 3 bases from V and 5 from J, leaving 10 bases between them. CDR3 residues: CASSFWERETQYF. Written as DNA, the CDR3 is TGTGCCAGCAGCTTTTGGGAGAGGGAGACCCAGTACTTC.